One sample yielded the 26 T cell receptor beta chains listed below, sequenced in a study of early T cells in non-severe SARS-CoV-2 infection. One entry per CDR3 protein results from TCRdb running MiXCR on the 5' RACE reads. Found here are about 67,000 distinct CDR3 sequences, about a tenth of them singletons; the top ten hold around a sixth. Source: whole blood, taken at baseline. The receptor source for this set is an adult who was a healthcare worker with PCR-confirmed SARS-CoV-2 infection or an uninfected control (not recorded which).

The rearrangement uses TRBV9 and TRBJ2-2, with TRBD2 matching over 15 bases. The CDR3 contains 18 residues. CDR1 SGDLS and CDR2 YYNGEE come from the germline V gene. Unmatched junction bases numbered 8, after V lost 4 bases and J lost 4 bases. The CDR3 loop is CASSSPGLAGGGTGELFF. Written as DNA, the CDR3 is TGTGCCAGCAGCTCGCCGGGACTAGCGGGAGGAGGCACCGGGGAGCTGTTTTTT. Full variable domain (rest looked up from reference TRBV9 and TRBJ2-2): DSGVTQTPKHLITATGQRVTLRCSPRSGDLSVYWYQQSLDQGLQFLIQYYNGEERAKGNILERFSAQQFPDLHSELNLSSLELGDSALYFCASSSPGLAGGGTGELFFGEGSRLTVL.

This clonotype was seen a few times. The chain links TRBV20-1 to TRBJ2-7; the match to TRBD2 covers 9 bases. The CDR3 length is 13 residues. The germline CDR1 and CDR2 sequences are DFQATT and SNEGSKA (reference sequence). J gave up 2 bases and V 6 bases, and 5 bases lay outside the gene matches. CDR3 nucleotides: TGCAGTGCCCCTAGCGGGAACACCTACGAGCAGTACTTC. It is translated as CSAPSGNTYEQYF.

The sample holds many counts of this clonotype. V and J are TRBV5-1 and TRBJ1-4; D remains ambiguous. The CDR3 is 15 amino acids. Deletions cut 0 bases from V and 3 bases from J, with 9 bases between. Germline assignment: CDR1 SGHRS and CDR2 YFSETQ. The CDR3 region is CASSLESQPNEKLFF. CDR3 bases: TGCGCCAGCAGCTTGGAGAGCCAGCCTAATGAAAAACTGTTTTTT.

This clonotype was found many times. The rearrangement uses TRBV6-5 and TRBJ1-2; 9 nucleotides agree with TRBD1. Germline V gene sequence: CDR1 MNHEY, CDR2 SVGAGI. The length of the CDR3 is 16 residues. V shed 6 bases, J shed 2 bases, and the junction held 10 bases outside the gene matches. The CDR3 reads CASSPPGQGLNYGYTF. The CDR3 bases are TGTGCCAGCAGCCCCCCGGGACAGGGACTAAACTATGGCTACACCTTC.

This clonotype was detected a few times. The chain recombines TRBV5-1 with TRBJ2-1; 9 bases line up with TRBD2. Unmatched junction bases numbered 6, after V lost 1 base and J lost 4 bases. Looked up from germline, CDR1 is SGHRS and CDR2 is YFSETQ. This CDR3 comprises 16 residues. The DNA for the CDR3 is TGCGCCAGCAGCTTGTTTCCAGCGGGGGGATACAATGAGCAGTTCTTC. Translating it yields CASSLFPAGGYNEQFF. The complete variable domain, with remaining parts taken from reference TRBV5-1 and TRBJ2-1, reads KAGVTQTPRYLIKTRGQQVTLSCSPISGHRSVSWYQQTPGQGLQFLFEYFSETQRNKGNFPGRFSGRQFSNSRSEMNVSTLELGDSALYLCASSLFPAGGYNEQFFGPGTRLTVL.

The chain couples TRBV7-2 to TRBJ2-1; 7 bases map to TRBD2. The CDR3 length is 15 residues. V lost 8 bases and J lost 0; bases outside the gene matches: 7. In germline, CDR1 is SGHTA, CDR2 FQGNSA. The CDR3, as DNA: TGTGCCAGCGGAGGAGCGGGGAGCTCCTACAATGAGCAGTTCTTC. Residues: CASGGAGSSYNEQFF.

The chain couples TRBV18 to TRBJ2-3, with D perhaps matching TRBD2 (5 bases). The germline V gene has CDR1 KGHSH and CDR2 LQKENI. V was trimmed by 4 bases and J by 0 bases, leaving 17 bases between them. This CDR3 spans 17 amino acids. CDR3 in amino acids: CASSLRARGSSTDTQYF. In nucleotides, the CDR3 is TGTGCCAGCTCACTACGCGCTCGAGGGTCGAGCACAGATACGCAGTATTTT.

This chain joins TRBV7-9 and TRBJ2-5; D is uncertain. V lost 5 bases and J lost 2, with 6 bases in between. CDR1 SEHNR and CDR2 FQNEAQ come from the germline V gene (reference sequence). CDR3 length equals 12 residues. The CDR3 sequence is CASSPTQETQYF. In DNA form, the CDR3 reads TGTGCCAGCAGCCCCACTCAAGAGACCCAGTACTTC.

This chain uses TRBV5-1 with TRBJ2-3; no clear D gene. The CDR3 has 14 residues. The V and J ends lost 0 bases and 4 bases respectively, with 9 bases between them. CDR1 SGHRS and CDR2 YFSETQ come from the germline V gene. The CDR3 DNA is TGCGCCAGCAGCTTGGGACTTACTTCAGATACGCAGTATTTT. This encodes CASSLGLTSDTQYF.

This clonotype was observed a few times. J is TRBJ2-5 and V is TRBV9, with 8 bases that match TRBD2. This CDR3 contains 16 residues. Germline assignment: CDR1 SGDLS and CDR2 YYNGEE. V shed 3 bases, J shed 5 bases, and the junction held 12 bases outside the gene matches. CDR3 in DNA: TGTGCCAGCAGCGCCCGGCCAGCGGGAGAGGAGGAGACCCAGTACTTC. Translated, it gives CASSARPAGEEETQYF. The full variable domain, in which reference TRBV9 and TRBJ2-5 provide the parts outside the CDR3, is DSGVTQTPKHLITATGQRVTLRCSPRSGDLSVYWYQQSLDQGLQFLIQYYNGEERAKGNILERFSAQQFPDLHSELNLSSLELGDSALYFCASSARPAGEEETQYFGPGTRLLVL.

This clonotype was recorded a few times. The chain uses TRBV20-1 and TRBJ1-4, with 7 bases fitting TRBD1. From germline, CDR1 is DFQATT and CDR2 SNEGSKA (reference sequence). This CDR3 is built from 15 residues. J gave up 4 bases and V 1 base, and 6 bases lay outside the gene matches. DNA for the CDR3: TGCAGTGCTAGAGGGGACAGCTCCAATAATGAAAAACTGTTTTTT. Residues: CSARGDSSNNEKLFF.

The chain has TRBV11-2 and TRBJ2-3, with D possibly matching TRBD1 (6 bases). The V end lost 6 bases, the J end lost 1 base, and 14 bases lay between the germline ends. This CDR3 has 15 residues. Germline V gives CDR1 SGHAT, CDR2 FQNNGV. CDR3 bases: TGTGCCAGCAGTCAGCACAGGGTCGGCACAGATACGCAGTATTTT. It translates to CASSQHRVGTDTQYF.

This clonotype appeared a few times. V gene TRBV7-2 combines with J gene TRBJ2-5; 8 bases fit TRBD1. In germline, CDR1 is SGHTA, CDR2 FQGNSA. This CDR3 contains 14 residues. The ends lost 1 base at V and 2 bases at J; junction bases unmatched: 0. The DNA for the CDR3 is TGTGCCAGCAGCTTAGACAGGGGGCAAGAGACCCAGTACTTC. Encoded protein: CASSLDRGQETQYF.

This clonotype was seen a few times. The gene calls are TRBV28 and TRBJ2-2, with TRBD1 as a possible D gene (5 bases). Germline assignment: CDR1 MDHEN and CDR2 SYDVKM. V lost 3 bases and J lost 1, with 9 bases in between. The CDR3 runs to 15 residues. CDR3 protein: CASSFFGQNTGELFF. CDR3 in DNA: TGTGCCAGCAGTTTTTTTGGACAGAACACCGGGGAGCTGTTTTTT.

This clonotype occurred many times. CDR3 coding DNA: TGTGCCAGCAGTCCGAGGACAGGGAAGAGTGGCTACACCTTC. It is translated as CASSPRTGKSGYTF. The chain combines TRBV3-1 with TRBJ1-2, with 8 nucleotides matching TRBD1. Germline-derived CDR1 and CDR2 are LGHDT and YNNKEL (reference sequence). The J segment lost 7 bases and the V segment lost 6 bases, leaving 10 bases of the junction unmatched. The CDR3 covers 14 residues. Using reference TRBV3-1 and TRBJ1-2 for the parts outside the CDR3, the full variable domain is DTAVSQTPKYLVTQMGNDKSIKCEQNLGHDTMYWYKQDSKKFLKIMFSYNNKELIINETVPNRFSPKSPDKAHLNLHINSLELGDSAVYFCASSPRTGKSGYTFGSGTRLTVV.

This clonotype appeared a few times. The V gene is TRBV28, the J gene TRBJ2-5, with no clear D. The CDR3 is 13 amino acids. Germline CDR1 is MDHEN and CDR2 is SYDVKM. The V end was cut by 6 bases, the J end by 5 bases, with 13 bases between. The CDR3 nucleotides read TGTGCCAGCAGACCACTGGTTGTGGAGACCCAGTACTTC. Its translation is CASRPLVVETQYF.

This clonotype was recorded many times. The chain couples TRBV24-1 to TRBJ2-5, with 8 bases fitting TRBD2. Germline V lookup: CDR1 KGHDR, CDR2 SFDVKD. The junction had 16 bases not matched to a gene; V was cut back by 3 bases and J by 5 bases. The CDR3 is made up of 18 amino acids. The CDR3 nucleotides are TGTGCCACCAGTGATAGCCCCTCCTCGGGACTAGGGACGGAGACCCAGTACTTC. Protein product: CATSDSPSSGLGTETQYF.

This clonotype has a handful of counts. This chain joins TRBV6-2 or TRBV6-3 and TRBJ1-5; TRBD1 matches at 7 bases. V dropped 2 bases and J dropped 4; count of bases not matched to a gene: 5. The CDR3 extends over 15 amino acids. CDR1 is MNHEY, CDR2 SVGEGT, per germline. Here the CDR3 DNA reads TGTGCCAGCAGTTACCCTGCGACAGGGAATCAGCCCCAGCATTTT. Translation gives CASSYPATGNQPQHF.

There are a few counts of this clonotype. The chain carries TRBV20-1 and TRBJ2-5; 8 bases agree with TRBD1. Losses at the gene ends were 0 bases for V and 4 bases for J; bases not matched to a gene: 4. CDR3 length: 14 amino acids. The germline CDR1 and CDR2 sequences are DFQATT and SNEGSKA (reference sequence). CDR3 residues: CSARDPGTGETQYF. CDR3 DNA sequence: TGCAGTGCTAGAGACCCCGGGACAGGAGAGACCCAGTACTTC.

This clonotype has just a few counts. This chain uses TRBV19 with TRBJ2-5; D is possibly TRBD2 (5 bases). Between the trimmed V and J ends, which lost 4 bases and 4 bases, there was a span of 7 bases. Germline V gene data show CDR1 as LNHDA and CDR2 as SQIVND (reference sequence). This CDR3 region has 12 residues. Here the CDR3 DNA reads TGTGCCAGTAGTAAAGAGGGAGAGACCCAGTACTTC. The encoded protein is CASSKEGETQYF.

This clonotype has more than one count but fewer than ten. This chain joins TRBV6-5 and TRBJ2-7; D may correspond to TRBD1 or TRBD2 (5 bases each). This CDR3 has 14 amino acids. CDR1 MNHEY and CDR2 SVGAGI come from the germline V gene. V was pared by 5 bases and J by 4 bases, with 15 bases between. CDR3 sequence: CASSRGTEQYEQYF. Written as DNA, the CDR3 is TGTGCCAGCAGTCGAGGGACGGAACAATACGAGCAGTACTTC.

In its sample, this clonotype was seen many times. V is TRBV3-1 and J is TRBJ2-4; D remains unclear. The V gene's germline CDR1 is LGHDT and CDR2 YNNKEL (reference sequence). There are 15 residues in the CDR3. The ends were cut back, 1 base at V and 10 bases at J, with 17 bases in the middle. This CDR3 is CASSQGVGPRSIQYF. In DNA form, the CDR3 reads TGTGCCAGCAGCCAAGGAGTTGGCCCCAGAAGTATTCAGTACTTC.

This clonotype was picked up many times. V usage is TRBV12-3 or TRBV12-4 and J usage is TRBJ2-1; D not resolved. The V end lost 6 bases, the J end lost 4 bases, and 4 bases lay between the germline ends. The CDR3 spans 11 residues. The CDR3 sequence: CASSRYNEQFF. Here the CDR3 DNA reads TGTGCCAGCAGCCGGTACAATGAGCAGTTCTTC.

This clonotype was seen at least ten times. The V gene is TRBV28, the J gene TRBJ2-7; 9 bases map to TRBD1. Germline values: CDR1 MDHEN, CDR2 SYDVKM. The junction had 12 bases not matched to a gene; V was cut back by 8 bases and J by 4 bases. The CDR3 loop spans 15 amino acids. CDR3 amino acids: CASRLTGTGQYEQYF. CDR3 DNA sequence: TGTGCCAGCCGGCTCACGGGGACAGGGCAGTACGAGCAGTACTTC.

This clonotype was seen only a few times. The rearrangement links TRBV28 to TRBJ2-7; D is unresolved. V lost 1 base to trimming and J lost 0 bases, with 4 bases between them. This CDR3 is 13 amino acids long. Looked up from germline, CDR1 is MDHEN and CDR2 is SYDVKM. In nucleotides, the CDR3 is TGTGCCAGCAGTTTATCCACCTCCTACGAGCAGTACTTC. Translating gives CASSLSTSYEQYF.

This clonotype was seen only a few times. The genes are TRBV6-1 and TRBJ1-5; tentative D call: TRBD1 (5 bases). CDR3 length equals 16 residues. CDR1 is MNHNS and CDR2 is SASEGT in the germline V gene. V was trimmed by 6 bases and J by 3 bases, leaving 18 bases between them. In DNA form, the CDR3 reads TGTGCCAGCAGGGGGAATGAGGCAGGGTACAATCAGCCCCAGCATTTT. Its translation: CASRGNEAGYNQPQHF.